This T cell receptor beta chain was sequenced for a study of T cells in Graves' hyperthyroidism and ophthalmopathy. Study details: At initial diagnosis, before any treatment had begun, peripheral blood was obtained. Whole-study results and caveats: The model made its ophthalmopathy prediction, and onset followed a median approximately 6 months later.

This clonotype was picked up a small number of times. Its antigen is unknown. Trimming at V came to 2 bases and at J to 6 bases, leaving 6 bases not matched to a gene. Looked up from germline, CDR1 is SQVTM and CDR2 is ANQGSEA. This CDR3 is built from 15 residues. TCR beta CDR3 regions were amplified from RNA. First-round RT-PCR targeting the TCR CDR3 was performed with the HTBI primer set. One entry per CDR3 protein results from TCRdb running MiXCR on the multiplex PCR reads. Seen here are a few hundred thousand distinct CDR3 sequences, more than 15% observed once, and the top ten hold around 6.6%. If no ophthalmopathy progression occurred within 18 months, Graves' hyperthyroidism was stable. Disease duration under 2 months; hyperthyroidism patients were aged 18 to 65.

The TCR was taken from a woman aged 25 to 45 with Graves' hyperthyroidism. V and J are TRBV29-1 and TRBJ2-2; 10 nucleotides line up with TRBD2. The sequencing input was blood. The CDR3 region has the DNA TGCAGCGTTGAACTTGGAGCGGGAGGGCCCGGGGAGCTGTTTTTT. This translates into CSVELGAGGPGELFF.